Listed below are T cell receptor beta chains from one sample, sequenced in a study of CD8 T cells in ankylosing spondylitis. Using its own MiXCR run on the 5' RACE reads, TCRdb lists one record per CDR3 protein. The data hold 200,000 to 300,000 distinct CDR3 sequences, with 7.5% to 9% observed a single time. Sequences were obtained from blood, either unsorted or a sorted T cell fraction (not recorded which). These receptors all stem from a male donor with ankylosing spondylitis or in good health (not recorded which). Both conserved end residues are part of each CDR3. A D gene is named only where the DNA matches it firmly. The size of a clone is reported for some rows only, either as once, few or many, or as a class for expanded clones.

d_call j_call v_call clone_size cdr3_aa cdr3_nt
NA TRBJ1-1 TRBV20-1 many CSARGDTMNTEAFF TGCAGTGCTAGGGGGGACACCATGAACACTGAAGCTTTCTTT
NA TRBJ2-7 TRBV7-9 many CASSLPASYEQYF TGTGCCAGCAGCTTACCAGCCTCCTACGAGCAGTACTTC
NA TRBJ2-3 TRBV2 many CASSALSDTQYF TGTGCCAGCAGCGCCCTGTCGGATACGCAGTATTTT
NA TRBJ2-7 TRBV25-1 many CASSEFRGHEQYF TGTGCCAGCAGTGAATTTAGGGGCCACGAGCAGTACTTC
NA TRBJ2-7 TRBV5-5 many CASSLRQGKVEQYF TGTGCCAGCAGCTTGCGGCAGGGGAAAGTCGAGCAGTACTTC
TRBD1 TRBJ2-2 TRBV11-2 NA CASSYRGAGELFF TGTGCCAGCAGCTACAGGGGAGCCGGGGAGCTGTTTTTT
TRBD1 TRBJ2-5 TRBV6-1 few CASSVEGQGHQETQYF TGTGCCAGCAGTGTAGAGGGACAGGGCCATCAAGAGACCCAGTACTTC
TRBD2 TRBJ2-2 TRBV28 NA CASSITPWAGGARTGELFF TGTGCCAGCAGTATAACCCCATGGGCGGGGGGGGCGCGCACCGGGGAGCTGTTTTTT
TRBD1 TRBJ1-1 TRBV29-1 few CSVDSRDRNTEAFF TGCAGCGTTGATTCCCGGGACAGAAACACTGAAGCTTTCTTT
NA TRBJ2-3 TRBV11-3 NA CASSLGVSSGTDTQYF TGTGCCAGCAGCTTAGGGGTGTCCTCCGGCACAGATACGCAGTATTTT
NA TRBJ2-5 TRBV9 many CASSVRLGGEETQYF TGTGCCAGCAGCGTACGATTAGGGGGGGAAGAGACCCAGTACTTC
NA TRBJ2-7 TRBV20-1 many CSARDLWTDSYEQYF TGCAGTGCTAGAGATCTCTGGACAGACTCCTACGAGCAGTACTTC
TRBD2 TRBJ2-3 TRBV7-9 many CASSGTSGTDTQYF TGTGCCAGCAGCGGGACTAGCGGCACAGATACGCAGTATTTT
NA TRBJ1-2 TRBV12-3/TRBV12-4 many CASSLGGGQYGYTF TGTGCCAGCAGTTTAGGGGGCGGTCAATATGGCTACACCTTC
NA TRBJ2-1 TRBV5-5 NA CASSLGGLSYNEQFF TGTGCCAGCAGCTTGGGAGGCCTGTCCTACAATGAGCAGTTCTTC
NA TRBJ1-5 TRBV30 few CAWSPQGNQPQHF TGTGCCTGGAGTCCCCAGGGGAATCAGCCCCAGCATTTT
NA TRBJ1-1 TRBV5-1 many CASSLGGTTEAFF TGCGCCAGCAGCTTGGGTGGTACCACTGAAGCTTTCTTT
TRBD1 TRBJ1-4 TRBV6-1 few CASREPGQINEKLFF TGTGCCAGCAGGGAACCGGGACAGATTAATGAAAAACTGTTTTTT
NA TRBJ2-1 TRBV5-1 NA CASSLETRQFF TGCGCCAGCAGCTTGGAGACCCGGCAGTTCTTC
NA TRBJ2-5 TRBV7-2 few CASRPRDRWQETQYF TGTGCCAGCAGACCTAGGGACCGTTGGCAAGAGACCCAGTACTTC
NA TRBJ1-2 TRBV29-1 few CSVDGGTGEGYTF TGCAGCGTCGATGGAGGCACCGGGGAAGGCTACACCTTC
NA TRBJ2-7 TRBV5-1 many CASSVAGQTFEQYF TGCGCCAGCAGCGTGGCGGGACAGACCTTCGAGCAGTACTTC
NA TRBJ2-5 TRBV7-2 many CASSLGEQETQYF TGTGCCAGCAGCTTGGGAGAACAAGAGACCCAGTACTTC
TRBD2 TRBJ2-3 TRBV20-1 many CSAPGLAGPDTQYF TGCAGTGCCCCGGGACTAGCGGGGCCAGATACGCAGTATTTT